Listed below are T cell receptor beta chains from one sample, sequenced in a study of cytomegalovirus exposure and HLA in healthy donors. Generated by immunoSEQ multiplex PCR, the TCRdb table keeps only in-frame clones and is missing some. The sample includes roughly 88,000 clones, over 60% of them seen just once. Sequenced: PBMCs. The receptors shown here come from a young man in good health and CMV-seropositive. Each CDR3 is given without its conserved first and last residue. The order of the fields is V gene, clone size, CDR3 length, CDR3 protein. Some rows have no size entry. The others give once, few or many, or a class for an expanded clone.

v_call: TRBV7-9
clone_size: -
cdr3_length: 10
cdr3_aa: ASSPQGDEQY

v_call: TRBV9
clone_size: -
cdr3_length: 9
cdr3_aa: ASSVDLGYT

v_call: TRBV5-8
clone_size: few
cdr3_length: 14
cdr3_aa: ASSRGTSGLDEKLF

v_call: TRBV7-6
clone_size: -
cdr3_length: 14
cdr3_aa: ASSLEPPGNTGELF

v_call: TRBV19
clone_size: -
cdr3_length: 10
cdr3_aa: ASRSGNTEAF

v_call: TRBV19
clone_size: -
cdr3_length: 13
cdr3_aa: ASSIKQGGSAGYT

v_call: TRBV7-3
clone_size: -
cdr3_length: 12
cdr3_aa: ASSLDSGNTEAF

v_call: TRBV13
clone_size: -
cdr3_length: 16
cdr3_aa: ASSLQGVADLNRYGYT

v_call: TRBV16
clone_size: -
cdr3_length: 15
cdr3_aa: ASSHLTGSQANYGYT

v_call: TRBV6-1
clone_size: -
cdr3_length: 10
cdr3_aa: ASSQGRGEQY

v_call: TRBV6-5
clone_size: -
cdr3_length: 12
cdr3_aa: ASRPGTGGYGYT

v_call: TRBV7-2
clone_size: -
cdr3_length: 12
cdr3_aa: ASSPQGAIYEQY

v_call: TRBV19
clone_size: -
cdr3_length: 11
cdr3_aa: ASSMQKKQPQH

v_call: TRBV28
clone_size: -
cdr3_length: 12
cdr3_aa: ASRTGTGFHGYT

v_call: TRBV19
clone_size: -
cdr3_length: 10
cdr3_aa: AISGQGNGYT

v_call: TRBV11-2
clone_size: -
cdr3_length: 11
cdr3_aa: ASSFPPVNSGT

v_call: TRBV7-9
clone_size: -
cdr3_length: 14
cdr3_aa: ASVPGFGRAGETQY

v_call: TRBV6-5
clone_size: -
cdr3_length: 12
cdr3_aa: ASWTGGNLGTQY

v_call: TRBV4-1
clone_size: -
cdr3_length: 13
cdr3_aa: ASSQGPGNQETQY

v_call: TRBV7-3
clone_size: -
cdr3_length: 11
cdr3_aa: ASSPRMAVPAF

v_call: TRBV2
clone_size: -
cdr3_length: 12
cdr3_aa: ASSYRVSNQPQH

v_call: TRBV5-5
clone_size: -
cdr3_length: 14
cdr3_aa: ASSVGGGLLRNTIY

v_call: TRBV25-1
clone_size: -
cdr3_length: 13
cdr3_aa: ASSDSQAIPDGYT

v_call: TRBV19
clone_size: -
cdr3_length: 14
cdr3_aa: ASKALTSGNTDTQY

v_call: TRBV19
clone_size: -
cdr3_length: 15
cdr3_aa: ASSTRTGLGSNQPQH

v_call: TRBV5-1
clone_size: -
cdr3_length: 15
cdr3_aa: ASSEGQGLTTNEKLF

v_call: TRBV27
clone_size: once
cdr3_length: 13
cdr3_aa: ASSRGTWGGDTQY

v_call: TRBV9
clone_size: -
cdr3_length: 13
cdr3_aa: ASSPRTGGNEKLF

v_call: TRBV28
clone_size: few
cdr3_length: 10
cdr3_aa: ASSLPGETQY

v_call: TRBV5-8
clone_size: -
cdr3_length: 15
cdr3_aa: ASRYGDGWDLNYGYT

v_call: TRBV9
clone_size: -
cdr3_length: 13
cdr3_aa: ASSVAGLAGDEQY